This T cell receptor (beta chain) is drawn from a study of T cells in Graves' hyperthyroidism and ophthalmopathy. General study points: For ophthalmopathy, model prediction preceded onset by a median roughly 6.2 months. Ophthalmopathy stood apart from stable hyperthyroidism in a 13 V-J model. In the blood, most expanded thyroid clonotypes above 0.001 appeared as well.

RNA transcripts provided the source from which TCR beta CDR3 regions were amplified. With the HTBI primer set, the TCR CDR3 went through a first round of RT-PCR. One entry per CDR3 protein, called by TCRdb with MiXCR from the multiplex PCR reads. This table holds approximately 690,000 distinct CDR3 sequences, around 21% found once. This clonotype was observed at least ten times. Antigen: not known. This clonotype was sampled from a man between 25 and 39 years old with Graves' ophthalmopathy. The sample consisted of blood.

The CDR3 reads CASSGPRVGGYTF. The CDR3 DNA reads as TGTGCCAGCAGTGGCCCAAGGGTAGGGGGCTACACCTTC. The V and J genes are TRBV28 and TRBJ1-2, with D unresolved. Germline values: CDR1 MDHEN, CDR2 SYDVKM. V was pared by 5 bases and J by 8 bases, with 15 bases between. This CDR3 is built from 13 residues.